These T cell receptor beta chains were read from a single sample in a study of blood T cell repertoires in COVID-19. Method: immunoSEQ multiplex PCR; TCRdb's copy keeps in-frame clones and lacks some. The table records approximately 50,000 clones, 90% of them present only once. The specimen sequenced was peripheral blood. The source is a human donor in a cohort sampled during active COVID-19. CDR3s include the opening cysteine and the closing phenylalanine or tryptophan. D genes are given only for firm matches. The size of a clone is reported for some rows only, either as once, few or many, or as a class for expanded clones.

j_gene: TRBJ2-2
len: 15
v_gene: TRBV9
d_gene: TRBD2
abundance: .
CDR3aa: CASSVEGLAAGELFF
CDR3nt: TGTGCCAGCAGCGTAGAGGGACTAGCGGCCGGGGAGCTGTTTTTT

j_gene: TRBJ1-3
len: 17
v_gene: TRBV28
d_gene: TRBD1
abundance: .
CDR3aa: CASSFSSQGASGNTIYF
CDR3nt: TGTGCCAGCAGTTTTTCAAGTCAGGGGGCTTCTGGAAACACCATATATTTT

j_gene: TRBJ1-5
len: 15
v_gene: TRBV11-3
d_gene: .
abundance: .
CDR3aa: CASRYRYPSNQPQHF
CDR3nt: TGTGCCAGCAGATACAGGTACCCTAGCAATCAGCCCCAGCATTTT

j_gene: TRBJ1-2
len: 14
v_gene: TRBV7-2
d_gene: TRBD1
abundance: .
CDR3aa: CASSTYRGDYGYTF
CDR3nt: TGTGCCAGCAGCACCTACAGGGGGGACTATGGCTACACCTTC

j_gene: TRBJ2-7
len: 14
v_gene: TRBV6-5
d_gene: TRBD1
abundance: .
CDR3aa: CASRGDRGPYEQYF
CDR3nt: TGTGCCAGCAGGGGGGACAGGGGCCCCTACGAGCAGTACTTC

j_gene: TRBJ2-7
len: 14
v_gene: TRBV15
d_gene: .
abundance: .
CDR3aa: CATTRDLGSYEQYF
CDR3nt: TGTGCCACCACTCGGGACTTGGGGTCCTACGAGCAGTACTTC

j_gene: TRBJ1-2
len: 13
v_gene: TRBV6-5
d_gene: .
abundance: .
CDR3aa: CASRVMGAYGYTF
CDR3nt: TGTGCCAGCAGGGTGATGGGGGCCTATGGCTACACCTTC

j_gene: TRBJ2-1
len: 17
v_gene: TRBV24-1
d_gene: TRBD2
abundance: .
CDR3aa: CATSGTSFSQLHNEQFF
CDR3nt: TGTGCCACCAGTGGGACTAGCTTTTCACAACTCCACAATGAGCAGTTCTTC

j_gene: TRBJ2-7
len: 14
v_gene: TRBV7-9
d_gene: TRBD2
abundance: .
CDR3aa: CASSLAGVVHEQYF
CDR3nt: TGTGCCAGCAGCCTAGCGGGCGTCGTCCACGAGCAGTACTTC

j_gene: TRBJ2-7
len: 13
v_gene: TRBV28
d_gene: .
abundance: few
CDR3aa: CASSWGTLGEQYF
CDR3nt: TGTGCCAGCAGTTGGGGCACTCTGGGGGAGCAGTACTTC

j_gene: TRBJ2-3
len: 15
v_gene: TRBV6-5
d_gene: TRBD2
abundance: .
CDR3aa: CASTRTSGDTDTQYF
CDR3nt: TGTGCCAGCACCCGGACTAGCGGGGACACAGATACGCAGTATTTT